A selection of T cell receptor beta chains follows, all from one sample in a study of Tregs in tolerant kidney transplant recipients. Sequencing used immunoSEQ multiplex PCR; TCRdb keeps in-frame clones, though not all of them. There are some 74,000 clones in the sample; less than 95% occur only once, and around 0.32% lies in the top ten. The source material was Tregs from blood, sampled before the transplant. These receptors all stem from a human donor who received a combined kidney and bone marrow transplant. The CDR3 runs from the conserved cysteine through the conserved F or W. A D gene is named only where the DNA matches it firmly. Clone size is not always given. Where it is, it says once, few, many or a class for expanded clones.

TRBD1,TRBV30,NA,TRBJ2-5,TGTGCCTGGGGGCAGGGGACAGGGCGTTTGCAGACCCAGTACTTC,CAWGQGTGRLQTQYF
NA,TRBV28,NA,TRBJ2-7,TGTGCCAGCAGGGCCGACAATACCGTCTACGAGCAGTACTTC,CASRADNTVYEQYF
NA,TRBV6-5,NA,TRBJ1-1,TGTGCCAGCCTTCAAGCGGGACGAAAGGACACTGAAGCTTTCTTT,CASLQAGRKDTEAFF
NA,TRBV5-1,once,TRBJ2-7,TGCGCCAGCAGCTTGTCGTCTAGAGCCTACGAGCAGTACTTC,CASSLSSRAYEQYF
NA,TRBV9,NA,TRBJ2-1,TGTGCCAGCAGCGTAGACGGGGAGGTGCAGTTCTTC,CASSVDGEVQFF
NA,TRBV5-5,NA,TRBJ1-1,TGTGCCAGCAGCGTAACACTAGGCTTTGAAGCTTTCTTT,CASSVTLGFEAFF
TRBD2,TRBV7-3,NA,TRBJ2-1,TGTGCCAGCAGTCCGGGGACTAGCGTTTACAATGAGCAGTTCTTC,CASSPGTSVYNEQFF
NA,TRBV7-9,NA,TRBJ2-1,TGTGCCAGCAGCCCCACGGGATTATCCTACAATGAGCAGTTCTTC,CASSPTGLSYNEQFF
TRBD1,TRBV9,NA,TRBJ2-2,TGTGCCAGCAGCGCCTCCGGGACAGCGAACACCGGGGAGCTGTTTTTT,CASSASGTANTGELFF
NA,TRBV5-6,NA,TRBJ2-7,TGTGCCAGCAGCTTGGGCAGGTCCCTTTACGAGCAGTACTTC,CASSLGRSLYEQYF
NA,TRBV28,NA,TRBJ1-2,TGTGCCAGCAGTTTAGGGGATTATGGCTACACCTTC,CASSLGDYGYTF
NA,TRBV5-1,NA,TRBJ1-1,TGCGCCAGCAGCTTTTCAGTGAACACTGAAGCTTTCTTT,CASSFSVNTEAFF
TRBD1,TRBV30,NA,TRBJ1-4,TGTGCCTGGGGCGCCGGGACAGTGGATTTCGAAAAACTGTTTTTT,CAWGAGTVDFEKLFF
NA,TRBV18,NA,TRBJ2-7,TGTGCCAGCTCACCAACGTCGACAGCGCCCCTCTACGAGCAGTACTTC,CASSPTSTAPLYEQYF
TRBD1,TRBV27,NA,TRBJ1-2,TGTGCCAGCAGTCGACAGGGTAACGGCTATGGCTACACCTTC,CASSRQGNGYGYTF
NA,TRBV19,few,TRBJ1-1,TGTGCCAGTAGTTGGCAGGGTGGGGACACTGAAGCTTTCTTT,CASSWQGGDTEAFF
NA,TRBV6-1,NA,TRBJ2-1,TGTGCCAGCAGTGAAAGACTAGAGAGGGCCTACAATGAGCAGTTCTTC,CASSERLERAYNEQFF
NA,TRBV6-5,NA,TRBJ2-2,TGTGCCAGCAGTTCAAGGATCAACACCGGGGAGCTGTTTTTT,CASSSRINTGELFF
TRBD1,TRBV28,NA,TRBJ1-2,TGTGCCAGCAGTTTGAGACAGGGGCGCTATGGCTACACCTTC,CASSLRQGRYGYTF
NA,TRBV19,NA,TRBJ2-6,TGTGCCAGTAGTCCAGGTGATGGGGCCAACGTCCTGACTTTC,CASSPGDGANVLTF
NA,TRBV30,NA,TRBJ2-3,TGTGCCTGGTCCTATGGGGGGGCGGGAGCGGCAGATACGCAGTATTTT,CAWSYGGAGAADTQYF
NA,TRBV28,NA,TRBJ2-1,TGTGCCAGCAGTTTTAGATACAATGAGCAGTTCTTC,CASSFRYNEQFF
TRBD2,TRBV7-8,NA,TRBJ2-5,TGTGCCAGCAGCTTTACTAGCGGGGGAGAGACCCAGTACTTC,CASSFTSGGETQYF
NA,TRBV5-1,NA,TRBJ2-3,TGCGCCAGCAGCTTGGGACTAGGATACACAGATACGCAGTATTTT,CASSLGLGYTDTQYF
NA,TRBV29-1,NA,TRBJ2-3,TGCAGCGTTGCGGCTAGCAGCACAGATACGCAGTATTTT,CSVAASSTDTQYF
TRBD2,TRBV6-9,NA,TRBJ2-1,TGTGCCAGCAGAACCGGGACTAGCGGAAACAATGAGCAGTTCTTC,CASRTGTSGNNEQFF
NA,TRBV7-9,NA,TRBJ2-7,TGTGCCAGCAGCTTAGGAGACTCCTACGAGCAGTACTTC,CASSLGDSYEQYF
TRBD1,TRBV5-6,NA,TRBJ1-2,TGTGCCAGCAGATTTGACAGGGGGCGGAGTAATTATGGCTACACCTTC,CASRFDRGRSNYGYTF
TRBD1,TRBV7-2,NA,TRBJ1-1,TGTGCCAGCAGTTCGGGACAGATGAACACTGAAGCTTTCTTT,CASSSGQMNTEAFF
TRBD1,TRBV28,NA,TRBJ2-7,TGTGCCACAAGACAGGGTCCGCGGCAGTACTTC,CATRQGPRQYF
NA,TRBV12-5,NA,TRBJ1-1,TGTGCTAGTGGTTTGGGGGGATGGTACACTGAAGCTTTCTTT,CASGLGGWYTEAFF
NA,TRBV30,NA,TRBJ2-5,TGTGCCTGTACAACAGGGACCCAGTACTTC,CACTTGTQYF
NA,TRBV28,once,TRBJ1-5,TGTGCCAGCAGTTTCAGTTCAGGGTTTAGCAATCAGCCCCAGCATTTT,CASSFSSGFSNQPQHF
TRBD2,TRBV28,NA,TRBJ2-7,TGTGCCACCGGGGGGGTGCCCCTCTCCTACGAGCAGTACTTC,CATGGVPLSYEQYF
NA,TRBV6-6,NA,TRBJ1-1,TGTGCCAGCAGTTACGACAGGATGAACACTGAAGCTTTCTTT,CASSYDRMNTEAFF
TRBD1,TRBV7-3,NA,TRBJ2-1,TGTGCCAGCAGCCCGCTGGGGACAGGTACCAATGAGCAGTTCTTC,CASSPLGTGTNEQFF
NA,TRBV19,NA,TRBJ2-3,TGTGCCAGTAGTATAGAGGTACAAACAGATACGCAGTATTTT,CASSIEVQTDTQYF
NA,TRBV4-3,NA,TRBJ2-7,TGCGCCAGCAGCCAAGTCGTATCCTCCGAGCAGTACTTC,CASSQVVSSEQYF
NA,TRBV4-1,NA,TRBJ2-7,TGCGCCAGCAGCCGGGGAATTTCCTACGAGCAGTACTTC,CASSRGISYEQYF
NA,TRBV10-1,NA,TRBJ2-2,TGCGCCAGCAGCTCTCGAAACCCGAACACCGGGGAGCTGTTTTTT,CASSSRNPNTGELFF
TRBD2,TRBV27,NA,TRBJ2-6,TGTGCCAGCAGTTTAAGGGGACTAGGTCTCGGGGCCAACGTCCTGACTTTC,CASSLRGLGLGANVLTF
NA,TRBV5-4,NA,TRBJ2-7,TGTGCCAGCAGCTTTCACGTACTCGGGGGAGACGAGCAGTACTTC,CASSFHVLGGDEQYF
TRBD1,TRBV19,NA,TRBJ1-5,TGTGCCAGTAGTAAAATTCCGGGACAGGGGACGCCCCAGCATTTT,CASSKIPGQGTPQHF
NA,TRBV2,NA,TRBJ2-1,TGTGCCAGCAGTGAATTGCAGGCCGGCGGGCAGTTCTTC,CASSELQAGGQFF
NA,TRBV4-3,NA,TRBJ2-2,TGCGCCAGCAGCCAAGGAGGGGAGACCGGGGAGCTGTTTTTT,CASSQGGETGELFF
NA,TRBV7-2,NA,TRBJ1-2,TGTGCCAGCAGCTTAGATGGAACAGGGTCCTATGGCTACACCTTC,CASSLDGTGSYGYTF
TRBD1,TRBV25-1,NA,TRBJ2-2,TGTGCCAACAGGGGGCACCGGGGAGCTGTTTTT,CANRGHRGAVF
NA,TRBV27,NA,TRBJ2-3,TGTGCCAGCAGTTTAAGACCGGGGGTCACAGATACGCAGTATTTT,CASSLRPGVTDTQYF
NA,TRBV29-1,NA,TRBJ1-1,TGCAGCGTTGAAGATCGGCGTCGAATGGAAAGAGAAGCTTTCTTT,CSVEDRRRMEREAFF
TRBD2,TRBV7-2,NA,TRBJ2-7,TGTGCCAGCAGCTTAGTTTCTAGCGGGAGCTACGAGCAGTACTTC,CASSLVSSGSYEQYF
NA,TRBV7-9,once,TRBJ1-6,TGTGCCAGCAGCCTCCTATTAACCTCCGTTAATTCACCCCTCCACTTT,CASSLLLTSVNSPLHF
TRBD1,TRBV9,once,TRBJ2-7,TGTGCCAGCAGCGTAGGCCAGGGGGTAGCCTACGAGCAGTACTTC,CASSVGQGVAYEQYF
NA,TRBV30,NA,TRBJ1-1,TGTGCCTGGAGAGGTTGGGACACTGAAGCTTTCTTT,CAWRGWDTEAFF
NA,TRBV28,NA,TRBJ2-5,TGTGCCAGCAGCCCAGGGTTCCGGGAGACTCAGTACTTC,CASSPGFRETQYF
NA,TRBV28,NA,TRBJ2-7,TGTGCCAGCAGCCATTCTAAGCGGGCCGGATACGAGCAGTACTTC,CASSHSKRAGYEQYF
TRBD2,TRBV9,NA,TRBJ2-3,TGTGCCAGCAGCGGACTAGCGGGGAGTGTCACAGATACGCAGTATTTT,CASSGLAGSVTDTQYF
TRBD1,TRBV7-9,NA,TRBJ2-7,TGTGCCAGCAGGTCCGGGACAGGGCTCGGCGAGCAGTACTTC,CASRSGTGLGEQYF
TRBD1,TRBV28,NA,TRBJ1-1,TGTGCCAGCAGTCCCGGATTCGAGGGGGCCTCGGTGGCTTTCTTT,CASSPGFEGASVAFF
TRBD1,TRBV7-3,NA,TRBJ2-3,TGTGCCAGCAGCCCCAGACAGGGATTTGCAGATACGCAGTATTTT,CASSPRQGFADTQYF
TRBD2,TRBV5-6,once,TRBJ2-3,TGTGCCAGCAGCTCCATAGCGGGAGGGCCAGATACGCAGTATTTT,CASSSIAGGPDTQYF